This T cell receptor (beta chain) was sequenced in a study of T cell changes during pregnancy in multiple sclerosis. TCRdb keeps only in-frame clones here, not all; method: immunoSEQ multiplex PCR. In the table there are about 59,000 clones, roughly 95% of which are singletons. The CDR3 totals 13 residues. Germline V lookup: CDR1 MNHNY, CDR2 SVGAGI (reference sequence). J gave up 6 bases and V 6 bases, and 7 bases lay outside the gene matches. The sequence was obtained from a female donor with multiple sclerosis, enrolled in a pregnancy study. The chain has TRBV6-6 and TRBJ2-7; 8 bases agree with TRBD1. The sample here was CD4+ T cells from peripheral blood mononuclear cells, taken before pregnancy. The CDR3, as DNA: TGTGCCAGCAGCCCCGACAGGGGATCCGAGCAGTACTTC. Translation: CASSPDRGSEQYF.